What follows are 3 T cell receptor beta chains derived from one specimen sequenced in a study of blood T cell repertoires in COVID-19. The data were produced by immunoSEQ multiplex PCR, yet TCRdb's version contains in-frame clones alone and is incomplete. This table holds approximately 99,000 clones, around 83% found once. The sample comprised peripheral blood. All receptors come from a woman aged 55-70 years in a cohort sampled during active or convalescent COVID-19.

This chain joins TRBV24-1 and TRBJ1-6; D perhaps matches TRBD1 (6 bases). The CDR3 has 13 residues. The ends were cut back, 10 bases at V and 5 bases at J, with 11 bases in the middle. Germline lookup yields CDR1 KGHDR and CDR2 SFDVKD. CDR3 sequence (DNA): TGTGCCACTTCAACAGGGAATAATTCACCCCTCCACTTT. It is translated as CATSTGNNSPLHF.

This clone appeared once. The chain is built from TRBV25-1 and TRBJ2-3; D perhaps matches TRBD1 (5 bases). V gave up 8 bases and J gave up 1 base, with 10 bases separating them. The CDR3 loop spans 13 amino acids. Germline CDR1 is MGHDK and CDR2 is SYGVNS. Here the CDR3 reads CASGHMGTDTQYF. The CDR3 region has the DNA TGTGCCAGCGGACACATGGGCACAGATACGCAGTATTTT.

V gene TRBV5-8 combines with J gene TRBJ1-6; no reliable D call. Trimming cost V 4 bases and J 4 bases, with 15 bases left between them. The CDR3 is made up of 16 amino acids. The germline gives CDR1 SGHTS, CDR2 YDEGEE. CDR3 protein: CASSDPRVGYNSPLHF. The CDR3 DNA sequence: TGTGCCAGCAGCGACCCTCGGGTCGGGTATAATTCACCCCTCCACTTT.